The text below deals with one T cell receptor beta chain. This record belongs to a study of blood T cell repertoires in COVID-19. Across the study: From the United States, Italy and Spain came samples of acute and convalescent COVID-19. The analysed material was cDNA or gDNA that came from T cells, B-cell-depleted T cells, or PBMCs.

V lost 6 bases to trimming and J lost 5 bases, with 5 bases between them. The CDR3 is 11 residues long. Original analysis: Amplification from reference gene primers served as the basis for estimated nucleated cell counts. Data came from immunoSEQ multiplex PCR; TCRdb stores just in-frame clones and leaves some out. Clonal size and the V and J genes are those of that table, whereas D and trimming came from the DNA. The table includes tens of thousands of clones, 85% to 90% detected once. Sequenced input: peripheral blood. The source is a man aged 50 to 60 with acute or convalescent COVID-19. This chain joins TRBV12-3 or TRBV12-4 and TRBJ2-1; D gene unclear. CDR3 in DNA: TGTGCCAGCAGCACACACAATGAGCAGTTCTTC. It codes for CASSTHNEQFF.